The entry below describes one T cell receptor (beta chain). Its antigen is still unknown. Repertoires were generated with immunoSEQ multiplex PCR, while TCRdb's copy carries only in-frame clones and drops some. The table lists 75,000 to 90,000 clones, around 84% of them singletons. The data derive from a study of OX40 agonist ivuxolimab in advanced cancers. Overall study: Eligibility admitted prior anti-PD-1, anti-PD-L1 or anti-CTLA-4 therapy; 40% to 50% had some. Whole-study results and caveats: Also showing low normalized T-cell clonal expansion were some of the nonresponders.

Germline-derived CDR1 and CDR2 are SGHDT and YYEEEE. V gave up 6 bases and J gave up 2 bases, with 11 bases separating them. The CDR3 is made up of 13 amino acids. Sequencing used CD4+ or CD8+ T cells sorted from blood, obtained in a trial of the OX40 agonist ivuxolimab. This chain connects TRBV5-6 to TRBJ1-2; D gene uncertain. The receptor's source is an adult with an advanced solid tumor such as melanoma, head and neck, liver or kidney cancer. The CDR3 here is CASNLDLNYGYTF. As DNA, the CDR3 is TGTGCCAGCAACCTCGATCTCAACTATGGCTACACCTTC.